These 8 T cell receptor beta chains were all obtained from the same sample, sequenced in a study of blood T cells in healthy people across ages. Through a sample-barcoded 5' primer and a J-beta primer mix, a second PCR was run for about 6 to 11 cycles. TCRdb fed the 5' RACE reads into MiXCR, producing one record per CDR3 protein. The sample yields around 1,000,000 distinct CDR3 sequences, approximately 26% seen once. This sample was also put to use in a study of T cells of mothers and their children.

The sample was blood. The receptors derive from a girl aged 2 to 10 in good health.

V gene TRBV27 combines with J gene TRBJ1-2; no definite D call. Germline V gene sequence: CDR1 MNHEY, CDR2 SMNVEV (reference sequence). Trimming took 5 bases from V and 4 from J, leaving 14 bases between them. The CDR3 consists of 14 residues. CDR3 protein: CASSPATAFYGYTF. The CDR3 coding sequence is TGTGCCAGCAGTCCCGCGACCGCTTTCTATGGCTACACCTTC.

The chain links TRBV20-1 to TRBJ2-5; D remains ambiguous. Matching the DNA end better, TRBJ2-1 makes the J call doubtful. The CDR3 length is 12 residues. CDR1 is DFQATT and CDR2 is SNEGSKA in the germline V gene (reference sequence). The CDR3 nucleotides are TGCAGTGCTAACCGGGTAGACGATGAGCAGTTCTTC. It specifies CSANRVDDEQFF.

V and J are TRBV27 and TRBJ1-4; tentatively, D is TRBD1 (5 bases). CDR3 length: 14 residues. V was clipped by 3 bases and J by 3 bases, with 8 bases between them. Germline lookup yields CDR1 MNHEY and CDR2 SMNVEV (reference sequence). The CDR3 region is CASSFGAANEKLFF. In nucleotides, the CDR3 is TGTGCCAGCAGTTTCGGGGCAGCTAATGAAAAACTGTTTTTT.

The chain employs TRBV4-3 and TRBJ1-4; D not certain. This CDR3 has 14 residues. The V and J ends lost 4 bases and 8 bases respectively, with 14 bases between them. CDR1 and CDR2 from the germline V gene are LGHNA and YSLEER. CDR3 coding DNA: TGCGCCAGCAGCCCTCCTTATGACCGCGAAAAACTGTTTTTT. Amino acids: CASSPPYDREKLFF.

This clonotype was seen at least ten times. This rearrangement joins TRBV7-9 to TRBJ2-1; no reliable D call. Trimming shortened V by 10 bases and J by 1 base, and 17 bases separated the two germline ends. The CDR3 runs to 15 residues. Germline values: CDR1 SEHNR, CDR2 FQNEAQ (reference sequence). This CDR3 is CAIPDASSSYNEQFF. The CDR3 bases are TGTGCCATCCCCGACGCCAGTTCTTCCTACAATGAGCAGTTCTTC.

The chain couples TRBV7-8 to TRBJ2-5, with D perhaps matching TRBD1 (6 bases). Judging by the DNA end, TRBJ2-1 fits better; the J call may be wrong. The CDR3 length is 16 residues. Germline V lookup: CDR1 SGHVS, CDR2 FQNEAQ. The CDR3 nucleotides are TGTGCCAGCAGCTTAGAGTGGGGGCTCCCCTACAATGAGCAGTTCTTC. Residues: CASSLEWGLPYNEQFF.

Only a few counts were recorded for this clonotype. The rearrangement uses TRBV12-3 or TRBV12-4 and TRBJ2-1; D possibly corresponds to TRBD1 (5 bases). CDR3 length: 14 amino acids. Trimming cost V 5 bases and J 9 bases, with 17 bases left between them. The CDR3 DNA reads TGTGCCAGCAGTCCCCGGCAGGGTCAGTCTGAGCAGTTCTTC. It is translated as CASSPRQGQSEQFF.

About this clonotype itself: One end of the junction varies from germline; a read error may be responsible. The chain employs TRBV20-1 and TRBJ1-2; 7 nucleotides match TRBD1. The CDR3 loop spans 14 amino acids. Germline V gene lookup returns CDR1 DFQATT and CDR2 SNEGSKA (reference sequence). CDR3 in DNA: TGCGGTGCTACACTTAAGACAGGGCGCGATGGCTACACCTTC. Residues: CGATLKTGRDGYTF.